A selection of T cell receptor beta chains follows, all from one sample in a study of blood T cell repertoires in COVID-19. The assay was immunoSEQ multiplex PCR, and TCRdb's table has in-frame clones only and misses some. The data hold roughly 310,000 clones, with under 95% observed a single time. The source material was PBMCs or T cells enriched from blood (not recorded which). The source is a man aged 60 to 75 who had recovered from COVID-19. Both conserved end residues are part of each CDR3. D genes are given only for firm matches. Some rows have no size entry. The others give once, few or many, or a class for an expanded clone.

clone size,J gene,V gene,D gene,CDR3 protein,CDR3 DNA
.,TRBJ2-7,TRBV19,TRBD2,CASRGLAGAVGYEQYF,TGTGCCAGCAGGGGACTAGCGGGAGCTGTGGGCTACGAGCAGTACTTC
.,TRBJ1-5,TRBV18,TRBD1,CASSPSALRTGGGQPQHF,TGTGCCAGCTCACCATCCGCCCTTAGGACAGGAGGAGGTCAGCCCCAGCATTTT
.,TRBJ2-1,TRBV4-2,TRBD2,CASSLSGLDNEQFF,TGTGCCAGCAGCCTCTCTGGACTAGACAATGAGCAGTTCTTC
.,TRBJ1-5,TRBV6-2/TRBV6-3,.,CASSYQPPVTARNQPQHF,TGTGCCAGCAGTTACCAACCCCCGGTGACAGCACGGAATCAGCCCCAGCATTTT
.,TRBJ1-3,TRBV27,TRBD1,CASSPILRTGISGNTIYF,TGTGCCAGCAGTCCAATTCTCAGGACAGGGATCTCTGGAAACACCATATATTTT
.,TRBJ1-5,TRBV11-3,TRBD1,CASSLEGQGANFSNQPQHF,TGTGCCAGCAGCTTAGAAGGACAGGGGGCCAATTTTAGTAATCAGCCCCAGCATTTT
.,TRBJ1-1,TRBV7-9,.,CASSLAGSGEAFF,TGTGCCAGCAGCTTAGCCGGGTCAGGGGAAGCTTTCTTT
.,TRBJ2-7,TRBV7-9,.,CASSITSFEQYF,TGTGCCAGCAGCATCACTAGTTTTGAGCAGTACTTC
.,TRBJ2-5,TRBV4-1,TRBD2,CASSQGLAGGPETQYF,TGCGCCAGCAGCCAAGGACTAGCGGGAGGACCAGAGACCCAGTACTTC
once,TRBJ2-3,TRBV14,.,CASSLRRDGTDTQYF,TGTGCCAGCAGCCTCCGCAGGGATGGCACAGATACGCAGTATTTT
.,TRBJ2-2,TRBV5-5,.,CASSPEGTGELFF,TGTGCCAGCAGCCCGGAGGGAACCGGGGAGCTGTTTTTT
.,TRBJ1-1,TRBV27,.,CASSLTPGVGAFF,TGTGCCAGCAGTCTAACCCCGGGAGTTGGTGCTTTCTTT
.,TRBJ2-1,TRBV27,.,CASSGGGGPTLNEQFF,TGTGCCAGCAGTGGCGGCGGCGGCCCGACCCTCAATGAGCAGTTCTTC
.,TRBJ1-2,TRBV29-1,.,CSVEKLGSYGYTF,TGCAGCGTTGAAAAATTGGGGAGCTATGGCTACACCTTC
.,TRBJ2-7,TRBV7-6,TRBD2,CASSLGDAGGSYEQYF,TGTGCCAGCAGCTTAGGTGACGCGGGAGGCAGTTACGAGCAGTACTTC
.,TRBJ1-4,TRBV18,.,CASSRQQGGGEKLFF,TGTGCCAGCTCTCGACAACAGGGAGGGGGTGAAAAACTGTTTTTT
.,TRBJ2-1,TRBV18,TRBD2,CASLRTSGHNEQFF,TGTGCCAGCTTAAGGACTAGCGGGCACAATGAGCAGTTCTTC
.,TRBJ2-3,TRBV5-1,TRBD2,CASSLTSGTDTQYF,TGCGCCAGCAGCTTGACTAGCGGCACAGATACGCAGTATTTT
.,TRBJ2-1,TRBV12-3/TRBV12-4,TRBD2,CASRLAGGIEQFF,TGTGCCAGCCGTCTAGCGGGAGGTATTGAGCAGTTCTTC
.,TRBJ2-1,TRBV12-5,TRBD2,CAITVLAGYNEQFF,TGTGCTATTACCGTCCTAGCGGGTTACAATGAGCAGTTCTTC
.,TRBJ1-2,TRBV14,TRBD1,CASSQRTGTGNGYTF,TGTGCCAGCAGCCAACGAACCGGGACAGGGAATGGCTACACCTTC
.,TRBJ1-3,TRBV30,.,CAWSSLTGLSGNTIYF,TGTGCCTGGAGCTCTCTCACAGGTCTCTCTGGAAACACCATATATTTT
once,TRBJ2-7,TRBV7-2,TRBD2,CASSLSGGSSYEQYF,TGTGCCAGCAGCCTCTCGGGGGGGTCCTCCTACGAGCAGTACTTC
.,TRBJ1-6,TRBV19,.,CASSQGDITQAPLHF,TGTGCCAGTTCTCAGGGCGACATCACTCAGGCGCCCCTCCACTTT
.,TRBJ2-3,TRBV30,.,CAWKGDADTQYF,TGTGCCTGGAAGGGGGACGCAGATACGCAGTATTTT
.,TRBJ1-1,TRBV13,TRBD1,CASSPNGRDRLLTEAFF,TGTGCCAGCAGCCCAAACGGGCGGGACAGACTTCTCACTGAAGCTTTCTTT